This T cell receptor (beta chain) is drawn from a study of cytomegalovirus exposure and HLA in healthy donors. Turning to the study itself: Roughly 80 million unique TCRs from HLA-typed donors made up an early data release.

Whole-study findings and limits: There were several of the most significant clusters that appeared linked to common viral pathogens in a later analysis.

To note about this clone: Its specificity is not known.

This CDR3 region has 11 residues. Germline V CDR1 and CDR2: DFQATT, SNEGSKA (reference sequence). Trimming left V 3 bases short and J 3 bases short, with 5 bases between. The PCR contained 60 Vbeta and 13 Jbeta primers. Generated by immunoSEQ multiplex PCR, the TCRdb table keeps only in-frame clones and is missing some. The sample yields 200,000 to 250,000 clones, about 80% seen once. The chain has TRBV20-1 and TRBJ1-2, with D hard to call. This sequence originates from a man aged 35 to 55 in good health and CMV-seronegative. The specimen was PBMCs. For the CDR3, the DNA is TGCAGTGCTAGCGGGGACTATGGCTACACCTTC. This translates into CSASGDYGYTF.